This entry concerns a single T cell receptor (beta chain). The target antigen is unknown. The data were taken from a study of CD8+CD57+ T cells in acquired aplastic anemia. On the study more broadly: 3 to 3.5 ug was the average amount of DNA from sorted CD4+ and CD8+ cells. Healthy donor CD4+ samples were sequenced to a depth that averaged around 11 million reads.

Study-wide findings and caveats: Patients and controls turned out to have approximately 29 CD8+ CDR3 sequences in common. Patients did not significantly differ from controls in CD8+ Simpson's diversity.

The CDR3 sequence is 18 residues long. Germline V gene data show CDR1 as ENHRY and CDR2 as SYGVKD. V was clipped by 5 bases and J by 2 bases, with 25 bases between them. TCR beta VDJ combinations and CDR3 sequences were profiled from genomic DNA. TCRdb processed the reads anew with MiXCR; each CDR3 protein has one entry. Here the sample spans some 150,000 distinct CDR3 sequences, around two fifths being singletons. This chain links TRBV10-3 with TRBJ2-7; a possible D gene is TRBD2 (5 bases). This TCR derives from a human donor in good health, serving as a control. The sequenced material came from sorted CD4+, CD8+, or CD8+CD57+ T cells (not recorded which) from PBMCs. Here the CDR3 DNA reads TGTGCCATCAGTCGTAGTGCCAGCTCACCGGCGGAGGCCTACGAGCAGTACTTC. This translates into CAISRSASSPAEAYEQYF.